Below, one T cell receptor (beta chain) is given with its context. Antigen: not known. This may be a read error: a much more frequent sequence differs by one nucleotide. This sample is part of a study of blood T cells in healthy people across ages. Overall study findings and caveats: Versus aged donors, long-lived donors had higher diversity and more naive CD4+ cells.

A second PCR of roughly 7 to 11 cycles used a sample-barcoded 5' primer and a J-beta primer mix. The template-switch adaptor, which had 12 random nucleotides, put a tag on each cDNA molecule. TCRdb re-analysed the 5' RACE reads in MiXCR, keeping a single row per CDR3 protein. The sample holds hundreds of thousands of distinct CDR3 sequences; approximately 52% are singletons and the top ten take roughly 12%. The CDR3 contains 11 residues. Germline CDR1 reads SNHLY; CDR2 reads FYNNEI. The clonotype originates from a woman older than 75 in good health. The gene calls are TRBV2 and TRBJ2-1; D not certain. The last part of the DNA fits TRBJ2-7 better; the J call may be wrong. The material sequenced was blood. The CDR3 sequence: CASLRYNEQYF. The CDR3 coding sequence is TGTGCCAGCCTACGTTACAATGAGCAGTACTTC.